Reported below is one TCR beta chain. Clones were read by immunoSEQ multiplex PCR, and TCRdb kept only the in-frame ones, dropping some. The repertoire holds around 12,000 clones, with roughly four fifths as singletons. The data are from a study of sequential checkpoint blockade in melanoma. Overall study context: Arm A got nivolumab then ipilimumab; arm B the reverse, 1:1. Maintenance nivolumab came after either treatment sequence.

Stated treatment: randomized to nivolumab then ipilimumab (arm A) or the reverse (arm B). None of the patients previously received DNA-damaging chemotherapy. PBMC sorting kept live CD3+CD8+ cells without CD19 or CD56. Germline loops: CDR1 SGDLS, CDR2 YYNGEE. This CDR3 contains 14 residues. Sequencing was performed on CD8+ T cells sorted from blood (inferred from file names), taken from a patient given nivolumab and ipilimumab in sequence. The receptor was isolated from a human donor with melanoma. J is TRBJ2-5 and V is TRBV9; TRBD1 agrees at 11 bases. TRBJ2-7 explains the end of the DNA better; the J call may be wrong. As DNA, the CDR3 is TGTGCCAGCAGCGGGACAGGGGGCCCCTACGAGCAGTACTTC. It is translated as CASSGTGGPYEQYF.